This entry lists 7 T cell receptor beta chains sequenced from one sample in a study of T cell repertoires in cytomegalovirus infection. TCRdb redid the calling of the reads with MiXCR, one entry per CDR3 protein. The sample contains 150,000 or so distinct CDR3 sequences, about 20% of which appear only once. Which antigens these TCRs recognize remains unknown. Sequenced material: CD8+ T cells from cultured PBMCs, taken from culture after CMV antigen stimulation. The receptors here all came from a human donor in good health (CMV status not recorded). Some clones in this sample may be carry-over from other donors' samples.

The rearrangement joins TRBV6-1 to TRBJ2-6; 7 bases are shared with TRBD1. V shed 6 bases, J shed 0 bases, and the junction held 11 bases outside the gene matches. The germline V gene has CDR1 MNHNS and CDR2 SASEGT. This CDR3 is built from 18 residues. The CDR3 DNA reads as TGTGCCAGCAGCCCTGGGGACAGCTTAAGCTCTGGGGCCAACGTCCTGACTTTC. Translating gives CASSPGDSLSSGANVLTF.

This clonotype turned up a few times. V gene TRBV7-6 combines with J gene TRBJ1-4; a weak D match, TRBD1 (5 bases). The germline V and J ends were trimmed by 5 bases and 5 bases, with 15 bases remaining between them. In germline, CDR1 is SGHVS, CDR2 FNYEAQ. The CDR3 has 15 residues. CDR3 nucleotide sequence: TGTGCCAGCAGCGTGCCGGGACCCCGGAATGAAAAACTGTTTTTT. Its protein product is CASSVPGPRNEKLFF. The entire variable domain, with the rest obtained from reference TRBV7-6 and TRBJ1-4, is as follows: GAGVSQSPRYKVTKRGQDVALRCDPISGHVSLYWYRQALGQGPEFLTYFNYEAQQDKSGLPNDRFSAERPEGSISTLTIQRTEQRDSAMYRCASSVPGPRNEKLFFGSGTQLSVL.

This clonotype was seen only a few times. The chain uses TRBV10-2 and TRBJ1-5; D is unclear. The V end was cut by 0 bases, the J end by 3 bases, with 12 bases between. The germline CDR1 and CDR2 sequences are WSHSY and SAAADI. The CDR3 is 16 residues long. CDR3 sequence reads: CASSESRDGFNQPQHF. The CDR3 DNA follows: TGCGCCAGCAGTGAGTCGAGAGACGGGTTCAATCAGCCCCAGCATTTT.

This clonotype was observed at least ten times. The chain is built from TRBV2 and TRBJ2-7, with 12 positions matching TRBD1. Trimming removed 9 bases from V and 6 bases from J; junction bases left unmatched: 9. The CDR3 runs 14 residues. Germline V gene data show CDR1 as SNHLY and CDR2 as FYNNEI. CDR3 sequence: CARSGLGQGAEQYF. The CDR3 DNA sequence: TGTGCCAGGAGCGGGCTGGGACAGGGGGCCGAGCAGTACTTC.

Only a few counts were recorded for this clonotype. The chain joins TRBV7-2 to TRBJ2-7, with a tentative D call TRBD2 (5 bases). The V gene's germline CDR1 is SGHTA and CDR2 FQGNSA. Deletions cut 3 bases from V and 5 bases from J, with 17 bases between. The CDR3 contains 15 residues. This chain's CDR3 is CASSFIPRGDDEQYF. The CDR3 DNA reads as TGTGCCAGCAGCTTCATCCCTCGGGGTGACGACGAGCAGTACTTC.

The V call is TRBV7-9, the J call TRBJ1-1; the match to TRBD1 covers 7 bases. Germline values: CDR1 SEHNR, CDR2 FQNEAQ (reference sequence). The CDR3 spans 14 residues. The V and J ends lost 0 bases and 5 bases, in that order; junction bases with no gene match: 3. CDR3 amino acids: CASSLAGGSTEAFF. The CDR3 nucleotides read TGTGCCAGCAGCTTAGCAGGGGGCAGTACTGAAGCTTTCTTT.

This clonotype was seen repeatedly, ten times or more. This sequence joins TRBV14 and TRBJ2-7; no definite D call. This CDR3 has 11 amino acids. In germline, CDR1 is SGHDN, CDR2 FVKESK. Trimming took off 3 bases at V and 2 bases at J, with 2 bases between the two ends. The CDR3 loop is CASSHAYEQYF. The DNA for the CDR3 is TGTGCCAGCAGCCATGCCTACGAGCAGTACTTC.